These 3 T cell receptor beta chains originate from one sample sequenced in a study of T cell repertoires in cytomegalovirus infection. No antigens are known for them. TCRdb reprocessed the reads via MiXCR and lists one record per CDR3 protein. The sample holds 150,000 to 200,000 distinct CDR3 sequences; approximately 21% are singletons and the top ten take 20% to 30%. The source material was CD8+ T cells from cultured PBMCs, sampled from culture after CMV antigen stimulation. The receptors were gathered from a human donor in good health (CMV status not recorded). Some clones in this sample may be carry-over from other donors' samples.

The chain couples TRBV7-6 to TRBJ1-1; no clear D gene. There are 15 residues in the CDR3. Between the trimmed V and J ends, which lost 4 bases and 2 bases, there was a span of 14 bases. CDR1 SGHVS and CDR2 FNYEAQ come from the germline V gene. The CDR3 loop reads CASSSETFLNTEAFF. In nucleotides, the CDR3 is TGTGCCAGCAGCTCAGAGACCTTTTTAAACACTGAAGCTTTCTTT.

The CDR3 nucleotides are TGTGCCAGCAGTTATCTCGAGAGCGGGGGTGGGCAAGAGACCCAGTACTTC. It is translated as CASSYLESGGGQETQYF. This chain joins TRBV2 and TRBJ2-5; 8 bases line up with TRBD2. There are 17 residues in the CDR3. The germline CDR1 and CDR2 sequences are SNHLY and FYNNEI. With 5 bases clipped from V and 2 bases from J, the junction kept 13 bases outside the gene matches.

This clonotype was recorded a few times. DNA for the CDR3: TGCGCCAGCAGCCAAACGGGACACCCGAACACCGGGGAGCTGTTTTTT. Translating it yields CASSQTGHPNTGELFF. The chain couples TRBV4-1 to TRBJ2-2; D may be TRBD1 (6 bases). The CDR3 contains 16 residues. The germline V and J ends were trimmed by 2 bases and 0 bases, with 10 bases remaining between them. CDR1 is MGHRA, CDR2 YSYEKL, per germline.